This entry concerns a single TCR beta chain. Its target is not known. Using its own MiXCR run on the reads, TCRdb lists one record per CDR3 protein. The data hold some 500,000 distinct CDR3 sequences, with around 35% observed a single time. This sample is part of a study of T cell repertoires in cytomegalovirus infection. Study details: CMV epitopes used comprised recently identified HLA-C-restricted ones and well-studied HLA-B-restricted ones.

Study-wide results and limits: Pooled public TCR beta family frequency picked out CMV carriers with the relevant HLA.

The CDR3 has 17 residues. V was cut by 4 bases and J by 0 bases, with 16 bases left in between. Germline loops: CDR1 SGHDT, CDR2 YYEEEE. This sequence was found in a human donor in good health (CMV status not recorded). Some clones in this sample may be carry-over from other donors' samples. Sequencing used cultured PBMCs, obtained from culture after CMV antigen stimulation. The J gene is TRBJ1-4, the V gene TRBV5-6; the D is unclear. CDR3 bases: TGTGCCAGCAGCCGAACCCGGGGTGCCGCAACTAATGAAAAACTGTTTTTT. Residues: CASSRTRGAATNEKLFF.